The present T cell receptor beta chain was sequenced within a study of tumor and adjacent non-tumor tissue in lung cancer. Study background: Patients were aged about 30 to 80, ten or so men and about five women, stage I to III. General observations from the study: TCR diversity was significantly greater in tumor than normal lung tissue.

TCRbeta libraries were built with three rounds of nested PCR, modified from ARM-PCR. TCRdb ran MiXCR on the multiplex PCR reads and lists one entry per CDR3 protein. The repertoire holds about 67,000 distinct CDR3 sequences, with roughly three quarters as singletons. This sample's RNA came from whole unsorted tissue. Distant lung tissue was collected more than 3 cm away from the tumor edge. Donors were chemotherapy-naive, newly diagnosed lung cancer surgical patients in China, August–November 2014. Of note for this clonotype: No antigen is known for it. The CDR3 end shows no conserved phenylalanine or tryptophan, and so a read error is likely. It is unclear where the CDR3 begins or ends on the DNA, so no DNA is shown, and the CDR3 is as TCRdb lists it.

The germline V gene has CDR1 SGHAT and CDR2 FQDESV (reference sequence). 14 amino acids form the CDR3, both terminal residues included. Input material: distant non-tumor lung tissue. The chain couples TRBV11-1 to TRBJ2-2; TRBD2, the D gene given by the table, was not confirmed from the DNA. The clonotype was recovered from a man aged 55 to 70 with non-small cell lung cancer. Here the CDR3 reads CASSCTSGTGDPFL.